This is a list of T cell receptor beta chains from one sample in a study of cytomegalovirus exposure and HLA in healthy donors. Repertoires were generated with immunoSEQ multiplex PCR, while TCRdb's copy carries only in-frame clones and drops some. The sample carries some 85,000 clones, roughly 80% recorded once. Input material: PBMCs. The receptors derive from a man in his forties in good health and CMV-seronegative. Both conserved end residues are part of each CDR3. The order of the fields is CDR3 DNA, CDR3 protein, clone size, D gene, V gene, J gene. The D gene is left open where the match is weak. The size of a clone is reported for some rows only, either as once, few or many, or as a class for expanded clones.

CDR3nt: TGCGCCAGCAGCTTGGGGCGGGCCCGGGGGGAGCAGTACTTC; CDR3aa: CASSLGRARGEQYF; abundance: .; d_gene: .; v_gene: TRBV5-1; j_gene: TRBJ2-7
CDR3nt: TGTGCCTGGAGCGTAACAGGGGGAGGCAATCAGCCCCAGCATTTT; CDR3aa: CAWSVTGGGNQPQHF; abundance: .; d_gene: TRBD1; v_gene: TRBV30; j_gene: TRBJ1-5
CDR3nt: TGTGCCAGCAGCTTATTAGTAGACATCAATCAGCCCCAGCATTTT; CDR3aa: CASSLLVDINQPQHF; abundance: .; d_gene: .; v_gene: TRBV7-2; j_gene: TRBJ1-5
CDR3nt: TGTGCCAGCAGCTTGGATCGACAGGGGGCTCACTATGGCTACACCTTC; CDR3aa: CASSLDRQGAHYGYTF; abundance: once; d_gene: TRBD1; v_gene: TRBV5-4; j_gene: TRBJ1-2
CDR3nt: TGTGCCAGCAGCCCTTACGGGGGGATCTCCTACGAGCAGTACTTC; CDR3aa: CASSPYGGISYEQYF; abundance: .; d_gene: TRBD2; v_gene: TRBV7-2; j_gene: TRBJ2-7
CDR3nt: TGTGCCAGCAGTTCACCGACAGGGGGCAGGGATTCACCCCTCCACTTT; CDR3aa: CASSSPTGGRDSPLHF; abundance: .; d_gene: TRBD1; v_gene: TRBV28; j_gene: TRBJ1-6
CDR3nt: TGTGCCAGCAGCCTGTACAATGAGCAGTTCTTC; CDR3aa: CASSLYNEQFF; abundance: .; d_gene: .; v_gene: TRBV28; j_gene: TRBJ2-1
CDR3nt: TGTGCCAGCAGTCTACAGGGGGGGAACAATCAGCCCCAGCATTTT; CDR3aa: CASSLQGGNNQPQHF; abundance: .; d_gene: TRBD1; v_gene: TRBV27; j_gene: TRBJ1-5
CDR3nt: TGCGCCAGCAGCTACGAGCGGAACACAGATACGCAGTATTTT; CDR3aa: CASSYERNTDTQYF; abundance: .; d_gene: .; v_gene: TRBV4-1; j_gene: TRBJ2-3
CDR3nt: TGTGCCAGCAGCTTGTTCGACAGGATAGCTTTCTTT; CDR3aa: CASSLFDRIAFF; abundance: .; d_gene: .; v_gene: TRBV5-6; j_gene: TRBJ1-1
CDR3nt: TGTGCCAGCAGCTTAGCGAGAGAACAGGTGGCTGGCTACACCTTC; CDR3aa: CASSLAREQVAGYTF; abundance: .; d_gene: .; v_gene: TRBV11-2; j_gene: TRBJ1-2
CDR3nt: TGTGCCAGCAGCTTAGACAGGGGCACAGGGGTCTATGGCTACACCTTC; CDR3aa: CASSLDRGTGVYGYTF; abundance: .; d_gene: TRBD1; v_gene: TRBV7-2; j_gene: TRBJ1-2
CDR3nt: TGTGCCAGCAGCCTACGGCGCGGGAATCTACGGACCGGGGAGCTGTTTTTT; CDR3aa: CASSLRRGNLRTGELFF; abundance: once; d_gene: .; v_gene: TRBV7-2; j_gene: TRBJ2-2
CDR3nt: TGTGCCAGCAGTTACGGGGACAGTCTAAACATTCAGTACTTC; CDR3aa: CASSYGDSLNIQYF; abundance: .; d_gene: TRBD1; v_gene: TRBV6-6; j_gene: TRBJ2-4
CDR3nt: TGTGCCAGCAGCCCGGACAACTACAATGAGCAGTTCTTC; CDR3aa: CASSPDNYNEQFF; abundance: .; d_gene: .; v_gene: TRBV2; j_gene: TRBJ2-1
CDR3nt: TGTGCCACCAGCAGAGGGGGGGGCGGCAATCAGCCCCAGCATTTT; CDR3aa: CATSRGGGGNQPQHF; abundance: .; d_gene: .; v_gene: TRBV15; j_gene: TRBJ1-5
CDR3nt: TGCGCCAGCAGCCTAACAGGGGATACGCAGTATTTT; CDR3aa: CASSLTGDTQYF; abundance: .; d_gene: .; v_gene: TRBV4-3; j_gene: TRBJ2-3
CDR3nt: TGTGCCAGCAGCCCCGCAGGGGGGAACACTGGGGCCAACGTCCTGACTTTC; CDR3aa: CASSPAGGNTGANVLTF; abundance: .; d_gene: .; v_gene: TRBV4-2; j_gene: TRBJ2-6
CDR3nt: TGCGCCAGCAGAACCGGGACAGGGGAGTATGGCGAGCAGTACTTC; CDR3aa: CASRTGTGEYGEQYF; abundance: few; d_gene: TRBD1; v_gene: TRBV4-1; j_gene: TRBJ2-7
CDR3nt: TGTGCCAGCAGCGTTTCGACAGATACCTATGGCTACACCTTC; CDR3aa: CASSVSTDTYGYTF; abundance: few; d_gene: .; v_gene: TRBV9; j_gene: TRBJ1-2
CDR3nt: TGTGCCAGCAGCTTAGTTCAGGGGGCATCGGCTGAAGCTTTCTTT; CDR3aa: CASSLVQGASAEAFF; abundance: .; d_gene: TRBD1; v_gene: TRBV11-2; j_gene: TRBJ1-1
CDR3nt: TGTGCCAGCAGCTCCAGGGCTTCAACTAATGAAAAACTGTTTTTT; CDR3aa: CASSSRASTNEKLFF; abundance: .; d_gene: .; v_gene: TRBV13; j_gene: TRBJ1-4